The T cell receptor (beta chain) described here comes from a study of blood T cell repertoires in COVID-19. At the level of the study: Acute and convalescent COVID-19 specimens originated in the United States, Italy and Spain. T cells, B-cell-depleted T cells, or PBMCs supplied cDNA or gDNA.

Per the original data handling: The authors estimated nucleated cell counts from reference gene primer amplification. Clones were read by immunoSEQ multiplex PCR, and TCRdb kept only the in-frame ones, dropping some. The V and J calls and clone size come from that table; D and trimming were worked out from the DNA. The sample records some 290,000 clones, 88% being singletons. It was during active infection that Seattle patients were enrolled and then longitudinally followed. The material sequenced was peripheral blood. This sequence was found in a woman in her twenties or thirties with COVID-19, enrolled during active disease.

The CDR3 bases are TGCAGTGCTAGGGAGGAAAACACCATATATTTT. Protein: CSAREENTIYF. The V call is TRBV20-1, the J call TRBJ1-3; D is unclear. The CDR3 is 11 residues long. V dropped 3 bases and J dropped 6 bases, with 6 bases sitting between them. CDR1 and CDR2 from the germline V gene are DFQATT and SNEGSKA (reference sequence).